These 21 T cell receptor beta chains were all obtained from the same sample, sequenced in a study of shared clonotypes between healthy human individuals. Positively selected for CCR7, the CD45RO-negative cells used as naive CD8 cells excluded terminally differentiated effector memory CD45RA+ cells. Only in-frame clones appear in the TCRdb table, and some are missing; sequencing was by immunoSEQ multiplex PCR. The repertoire holds about 750,000 clones, around 92% seen once, with approximately 25% in the top ten. Specimen: naive CD8+ T cells sorted from blood. These receptors were obtained from a man aged 25-45 years in good health.

The chain is built from TRBV11-2 and TRBJ2-5, with 12 bases aligning to TRBD2. The length of the CDR3 is 17 residues. Germline CDR1 is SGHAT and CDR2 is FQNNGV. V was pared by 5 bases and J by 6 bases, with 13 bases of the junction left unmatched. CDR3 loop: CASSHRLAGADVKTQYF. In nucleotides, the CDR3 is TGTGCCAGCAGCCATAGACTAGCGGGGGCGGACGTAAAGACCCAGTACTTC.

The V call is TRBV9, the J call TRBJ2-7; 7 bases are shared with TRBD2. The CDR3 runs to 14 residues. The junction had 13 bases not matched to a gene; V was cut back by 7 bases and J by 6 bases. The germline CDR1 and CDR2 sequences are SGDLS and YYNGEE. The CDR3 protein is CASGGGRAGVEQYF. The CDR3 DNA follows: TGTGCCAGCGGCGGAGGGAGGGCGGGGGTCGAGCAGTACTTC.

This CDR3 reads CASSLFLAGGDNEQFF. CDR3 coding DNA: TGTGCCAGCAGTTTATTCCTAGCGGGAGGGGACAATGAGCAGTTCTTC. V is TRBV28 and J is TRBJ2-1, with TRBD2 identical over 12 bases. The germline gives CDR1 MDHEN, CDR2 SYDVKM. J was trimmed by 5 bases and V by 1 base; bases with no gene match: 3. CDR3 length: 16 residues.

This rearrangement joins TRBV4-3 to TRBJ2-3, with 11 nucleotides matching TRBD2. The length of the CDR3 is 17 residues. CDR1 is LGHNA and CDR2 is YSLEER in the germline V gene. J gave up 3 bases and V 4 bases, and 9 bases lay outside the gene matches. The CDR3 here is CASSPTTGLAATDTQYF. The DNA of the CDR3 is TGCGCCAGCAGCCCAACTACGGGACTAGCGGCAACAGATACGCAGTATTTT.

This chain uses TRBV19 with TRBJ2-1, with TRBD2 matching 8 bases. The V gene's germline CDR1 is LNHDA and CDR2 SQIVND (reference sequence). With V trimmed by 8 bases and J by 6 bases, 0 bases remained unmatched. This CDR3 region has 11 residues. The CDR3 sequence: CASRGGNEQFF. In DNA, the CDR3 is TGTGCCAGTCGGGGGGGCAATGAGCAGTTCTTC.

This rearrangement joins TRBV4-1 to TRBJ1-5, with 7 nucleotides matching TRBD1. J was trimmed by 6 bases and V by 0 bases; bases with no gene match: 5. This CDR3 has 15 amino acids. CDR1 and CDR2 (germline): MGHRA, YSYEKL. The CDR3: CASSQEGQGVQPQHF. The CDR3 nucleotides read TGCGCCAGCAGCCAAGAAGGCCAGGGGGTTCAGCCCCAGCATTTT.

V gene TRBV2 combines with J gene TRBJ2-7, with 11 bases fitting TRBD2. CDR3 length: 15 amino acids. Looked up from germline, CDR1 is SNHLY and CDR2 is FYNNEI. With 6 bases clipped from V and 0 bases from J, the junction kept 4 bases outside the gene matches. The CDR3, as DNA: TGTGCCAGCAGGCCGACTAGCGGGATCTCCTACGAGCAGTACTTC. Its protein is CASRPTSGISYEQYF. The full variable domain, with the rest looked up from reference TRBV2 and TRBJ2-7, is EPEVTQTPSHQVTQMGQEVILRCVPISNHLYFYWYRQILGQKVEFLVSFYNNEISEKSEIFDDQFSVERPDGSNFTLKIRSTKLEDSAMYFCASRPTSGISYEQYFGPGTRLTVT.

This chain connects TRBV19 to TRBJ2-7; 9 nucleotides match TRBD1. Germline values: CDR1 LNHDA, CDR2 SQIVND (reference sequence). V gave up 6 bases and J gave up 3 bases; unmatched junction bases: 12. The CDR3 runs 16 residues. The DNA of the CDR3 is TGTGCCAGTAGCCCGGACACAGGGGGCTCAAACTACGAGCAGTACTTC. Its translation is CASSPDTGGSNYEQYF.

V usage is TRBV10-3 and J usage is TRBJ2-3; a weak D match, TRBD2 (5 bases). Deletions cut 0 bases from V and 1 base from J, with 11 bases between. CDR3 length: 16 amino acids. Germline loops: CDR1 ENHRY, CDR2 SYGVKD. The CDR3 is CAISESASGRTDTQYF. The CDR3 region has the DNA TGTGCCATCAGTGAGTCAGCGAGCGGTCGCACAGATACGCAGTATTTT.

This sequence joins TRBV29-1 and TRBJ2-2, with 10 bases lining up with TRBD2. Per the germline V gene, CDR1 is SQVTM and CDR2 is ANQGSEA. This CDR3 spans 16 amino acids. After removal of 0 bases from V and 5 bases from J, the junction contained 6 bases not matched to a gene. CDR3 sequence: CSVEDAAGGDTGELFF. CDR3 in DNA: TGCAGCGTTGAAGACGCAGCGGGAGGGGATACCGGGGAGCTGTTTTTT.

This chain's CDR3 is CASSLLWATSGMVSYEQYF. The CDR3 region has the DNA TGTGCCAGCAGTTTACTTTGGGCAACTAGCGGGATGGTGAGCTACGAGCAGTACTTC. The genes are TRBV28 and TRBJ2-7, with 10 bases fitting TRBD2. Germline V CDR1 and CDR2: MDHEN, SYDVKM. There are 19 residues in the CDR3. With V trimmed by 2 bases and J by 3 bases, 16 bases remained unmatched.

Comment on this clone: The same CDR3 can be traced to other DNA sequences in this sample. This chain joins TRBV9 and TRBJ1-1; tentative D call: TRBD1 (5 bases). CDR1 is SGDLS, CDR2 YYNGEE, per germline. The CDR3 sequence is 11 residues long. The germline V and J ends were trimmed by 7 bases and 1 base, with 5 bases remaining between them. The DNA for the CDR3 is TGTGCCAGCGGGGGGAACACTGAAGCTTTCTTT. It encodes CASGGNTEAFF.

A word on this clone: The sample contains more than one DNA sequence encoding this CDR3. The chain couples TRBV5-6 to TRBJ1-2; D is possibly TRBD1 (5 bases). Between the trimmed V and J ends, which lost 1 base and 0 bases, there was a span of 7 bases. The CDR3 consists of 14 residues. Germline V gene data show CDR1 as SGHDT and CDR2 as YYEEEE. The CDR3 DNA sequence: TGTGCCAGCAGCTTGCAGGGAGCTAACTATGGCTACACCTTC. This encodes CASSLQGANYGYTF.

The genes are TRBV19 and TRBJ2-1, with 9 bases that match TRBD2. After removal of 5 bases from V and 0 bases from J, the junction contained 8 bases not matched to a gene. Germline values: CDR1 LNHDA, CDR2 SQIVND (reference sequence). The CDR3 length is 17 residues. CDR3 nucleotide sequence: TGTGCCAGTAGTCCGACTAGCGGAGAGGGCTCCTACAATGAGCAGTTCTTC. As protein: CASSPTSGEGSYNEQFF.

The chain is built from TRBV18 and TRBJ2-1, with 10 bases that match TRBD2. CDR3 length: 19 amino acids. J was trimmed by 5 bases and V by 6 bases; bases with no gene match: 19. Looked up from germline, CDR1 is KGHSH and CDR2 is LQKENI. The CDR3 DNA follows: TGTGCCAGCTCTCCCGACAGGGTTGGATTTACTAGCGGGGACAATGAGCAGTTCTTC. Translation: CASSPDRVGFTSGDNEQFF.

This CDR3 is CASSDTSGVSSYNEQFF. Written as DNA, the CDR3 is TGTGCCAGCAGTGACACTAGCGGTGTAAGCTCCTACAATGAGCAGTTCTTC. This chain connects TRBV2 to TRBJ2-1; 8 bases map to TRBD2. The germline V gene has CDR1 SNHLY and CDR2 FYNNEI. V shed 3 bases and J 0 bases; nucleotides not matched to a gene: 7. The CDR3 length is 17 residues.

The chain has TRBV21-1 and TRBJ1-1. TRBV21-1 is noted as a pseudogene. CDR3 length: 15 amino acids. The chain's CDR3 is CASSKVGTVGDEAFF. The CDR3 nucleotides are TGTGCCAGCAGCAAAGTGGGGACGGTGGGGGACGAAGCTTTCTTT.

The rearrangement links TRBV11-2 to TRBJ2-7; 10 bases are a match to TRBD2. V lost 5 bases to trimming and J lost 6 bases; unmatched junction nucleotides: 10. CDR3 length: 15 residues. Germline V gene sequence: CDR1 SGHAT, CDR2 FQNNGV. The CDR3 coding sequence is TGTGCCAGCAGCCCCCAAGCGGGAGGGGTGGGCGAGCAGTACTTC. It specifies CASSPQAGGVGEQYF.

The chain couples TRBV4-3 to TRBJ2-3; 10 bases map to TRBD2. With 1 base clipped from V and 5 bases from J, the junction kept 6 bases outside the gene matches. The CDR3 is 16 amino acids. Germline V gene data show CDR1 as LGHNA and CDR2 as YSLEER. CDR3 amino acids: CASSQGLAGVVDTQYF. CDR3 DNA: TGCGCCAGCAGCCAAGGGCTAGCGGGAGTGGTAGATACGCAGTATTTT.

The CDR3 protein is CASSFLLAGGGTGELFF. The CDR3 coding sequence is TGTGCCAGCAGTTTCCTTCTAGCGGGAGGGGGTACCGGGGAGCTGTTTTTT. The chain employs TRBV27 and TRBJ2-2; 12 bases map to TRBD2. The CDR3 covers 17 residues. Germline assignment: CDR1 MNHEY and CDR2 SMNVEV (reference sequence). Trimming removed 3 bases from V and 5 bases from J; junction bases left unmatched: 7.

This clone was seen once. The chain is built from TRBV7-9 and TRBJ2-7, with TRBD1 matching 9 bases. Per germline, CDR1 SEHNR and CDR2 FQNEAQ (reference sequence). The CDR3 contains 15 residues. The V gene end was trimmed by 5 bases and the J gene end by 5 bases; junction bases not matched to a gene: 10. CDR3 amino acids: CASSGRDRGSHEQYF. The CDR3 DNA sequence: TGTGCCAGCAGCGGCCGCGACAGGGGGAGCCACGAGCAGTACTTC.